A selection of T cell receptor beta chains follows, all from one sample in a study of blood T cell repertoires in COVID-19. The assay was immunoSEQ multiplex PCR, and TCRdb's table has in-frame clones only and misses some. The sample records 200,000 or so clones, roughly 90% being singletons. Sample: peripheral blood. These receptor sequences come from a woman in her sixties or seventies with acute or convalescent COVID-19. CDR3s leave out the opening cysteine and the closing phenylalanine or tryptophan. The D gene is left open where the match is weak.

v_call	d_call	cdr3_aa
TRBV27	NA	ASSLSSLLNTEAF
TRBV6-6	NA	ASSSSPYSNQPQH
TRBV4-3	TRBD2	ASSQGGGKDTQY
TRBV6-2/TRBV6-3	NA	ASSLPAEGFQPQH
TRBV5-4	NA	ASSLAAASSTDTQY
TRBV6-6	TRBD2	ASSYSRQGGGRKY
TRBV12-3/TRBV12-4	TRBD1	ASRTGQAQPQH
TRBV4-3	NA	ASSQGGRGNSPLH
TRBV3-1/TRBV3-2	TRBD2	ASSYFGTTNEQF
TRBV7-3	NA	ASSLTGAGYGYT
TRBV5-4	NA	ASSLGALGTEAF
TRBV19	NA	ASSLRTDTQY
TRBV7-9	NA	ASSPVRDIFNEQF
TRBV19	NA	ASSTFNEQF